These T cell receptor beta chains were read from a single sample in a study of IL-17A CD8 T cells in psoriatic arthritis synovium. Produced via immunoSEQ multiplex PCR; TCRdb's table is partial and in-frame only. The sample contains approximately 2,300 clones, around 68% of which appear only once. Sequenced: IFN-gamma+ CD8+ T cells from synovial fluid. These receptors all come from a human donor with psoriatic arthritis. CDR3s include the opening cysteine and the closing phenylalanine or tryptophan. A D gene is named only where the DNA matches it firmly. A clone size is listed for some rows: how often the clone was seen (once, few, many), or a class if it is expanded.

D gene: -; V gene: TRBV21-1; clone size: few; J gene: TRBJ2-2; CDR3 protein: CASSHIRAGGNTGELFF; CDR3 DNA: TGTGCCAGCAGCCACATCCGGGCAGGTGGGAACACCGGGGAGCTGTTTTTT
D gene: -; V gene: TRBV25-1; clone size: -; J gene: TRBJ1-6; CDR3 protein: CASSLGPAHNSPLHF; CDR3 DNA: TGTGCCAGCAGTTTGGGCCCTGCCCATAATTCACCCCTCCACTTT
D gene: -; V gene: TRBV29-1; clone size: -; J gene: TRBJ1-2; CDR3 protein: CSAGEETYGYTF; CDR3 DNA: TGCAGCGCCGGGGAGGAAACCTATGGCTACACCTTC
D gene: -; V gene: TRBV6-1; clone size: -; J gene: TRBJ1-5; CDR3 protein: CASSEAAGGRWNNQPQHF; CDR3 DNA: TGTGCCAGCAGTGAAGCGGCTGGGGGGAGGTGGAACAATCAGCCCCAGCATTTT
D gene: -; V gene: TRBV5-5; clone size: -; J gene: TRBJ1-1; CDR3 protein: CASSLDSPGNTEAFF; CDR3 DNA: TGTGCCAGCAGCTTGGACTCCCCAGGGAACACTGAAGCTTTCTTT
D gene: -; V gene: TRBV29-1; clone size: few; J gene: TRBJ1-1; CDR3 protein: CSVGAGDTEAFF; CDR3 DNA: TGCAGCGTTGGTGCCGGGGACACTGAAGCTTTCTTT
D gene: -; V gene: TRBV4-1; clone size: once; J gene: TRBJ2-7; CDR3 protein: CASSQAPMEGANYEQYF; CDR3 DNA: TGCGCCAGCAGCCAGGCCCCCATGGAGGGGGCGAACTACGAGCAGTACTTC
D gene: -; V gene: TRBV2; clone size: -; J gene: TRBJ1-1; CDR3 protein: CASSEASAWTEAFF; CDR3 DNA: TGTGCCAGCAGTGAAGCTTCCGCCTGGACTGAAGCTTTCTTT
D gene: -; V gene: TRBV9; clone size: -; J gene: TRBJ2-3; CDR3 protein: CASSVWGPSTDTQYF; CDR3 DNA: TGTGCCAGCAGCGTATGGGGGCCTAGCACAGATACGCAGTATTTT
D gene: TRBD2; V gene: TRBV9; clone size: -; J gene: TRBJ2-2; CDR3 protein: CASSLGTSGNGELFF; CDR3 DNA: TGTGCCAGCAGCCTCGGGACTAGCGGTAACGGGGAGCTGTTTTTT
D gene: -; V gene: TRBV2; clone size: -; J gene: TRBJ2-7; CDR3 protein: CASYGVTYEQYF; CDR3 DNA: TGTGCCAGCTATGGGGTTACCTACGAGCAGTACTTC
D gene: TRBD1; V gene: TRBV27; clone size: -; J gene: TRBJ2-7; CDR3 protein: CASSLSGTGPYEQYF; CDR3 DNA: TGTGCCAGCAGTTTATCCGGGACAGGACCCTACGAGCAGTACTTC
D gene: TRBD2; V gene: TRBV19; clone size: -; J gene: TRBJ2-1; CDR3 protein: CASSITSGGDRQFF; CDR3 DNA: TGTGCCAGTAGTATAACTAGCGGGGGGGACAGGCAGTTCTTC
D gene: -; V gene: TRBV5-1; clone size: -; J gene: TRBJ1-1; CDR3 protein: CASSLDSPLATEAFF; CDR3 DNA: TGCGCCAGCAGCTTGGACAGTCCTCTGGCCACTGAAGCTTTCTTT
D gene: -; V gene: TRBV7-2; clone size: once; J gene: TRBJ2-2; CDR3 protein: CASSQGGSGELFF; CDR3 DNA: TGTGCCAGCAGCCAAGGGGGGTCCGGGGAGCTGTTTTTT
D gene: -; V gene: TRBV27; clone size: -; J gene: TRBJ2-1; CDR3 protein: CASREGVSYNEQFF; CDR3 DNA: TGTGCCAGCAGGGAAGGGGTCTCCTACAATGAGCAGTTCTTC
D gene: -; V gene: TRBV4-1; clone size: -; J gene: TRBJ2-5; CDR3 protein: CASSQDAGPRETQYF; CDR3 DNA: TGCGCCAGCAGCCAAGATGCAGGGCCAAGGGAGACCCAGTACTTC
D gene: TRBD1; V gene: TRBV6-1; clone size: -; J gene: TRBJ1-5; CDR3 protein: CASSATWDRGASQPQHF; CDR3 DNA: TGTGCCAGCAGTGCAACTTGGGACAGGGGTGCAAGTCAGCCCCAGCATTTT
D gene: -; V gene: TRBV28; clone size: -; J gene: TRBJ2-3; CDR3 protein: CASSLIGLGGTDTQYF; CDR3 DNA: TGTGCCAGCAGTTTAATAGGTCTAGGAGGCACAGATACGCAGTATTTT
D gene: -; V gene: TRBV7-6; clone size: few; J gene: TRBJ1-6; CDR3 protein: CASTLESQGSPLHF; CDR3 DNA: TGTGCCAGCACCCTAGAGAGCCAGGGATCACCCCTCCACTTT
D gene: -; V gene: TRBV5-4; clone size: -; J gene: TRBJ1-6; CDR3 protein: CASSLGQISSYNSPLHF; CDR3 DNA: TGTGCCAGCAGCTTGGGACAGATAAGCTCCTATAATTCACCCCTCCACTTT
D gene: -; V gene: TRBV9; clone size: -; J gene: TRBJ2-7; CDR3 protein: CASSTSGEAYEQYF; CDR3 DNA: TGTGCCAGCAGCACCTCAGGGGAAGCCTACGAGCAGTACTTC
D gene: -; V gene: TRBV27; clone size: -; J gene: TRBJ2-7; CDR3 protein: CASRTHAGEQYF; CDR3 DNA: TGTGCCAGCAGAACGCACGCTGGGGAGCAGTACTTC
D gene: -; V gene: TRBV5-4; clone size: few; J gene: TRBJ2-2; CDR3 protein: CASSLAGRGDNTGELFF; CDR3 DNA: TGTGCCAGCAGCTTGGCTGGCAGGGGGGATAACACCGGGGAGCTGTTTTTT
D gene: TRBD2; V gene: TRBV5-8; clone size: few; J gene: TRBJ2-1; CDR3 protein: CASSLMASGYNEQFF; CDR3 DNA: TGTGCCAGCAGCTTGATGGCTAGCGGTTACAATGAGCAGTTCTTC
D gene: TRBD1; V gene: TRBV27; clone size: -; J gene: TRBJ1-6; CDR3 protein: CASTRTGGPPYNSPLHF; CDR3 DNA: TGTGCCAGCACCCGGACAGGGGGCCCCCCCTATAATTCACCCCTCCACTTT
D gene: TRBD1; V gene: TRBV6-1; clone size: -; J gene: TRBJ1-1; CDR3 protein: CASSDKWGQGMNTEAFF; CDR3 DNA: TGTGCCAGCAGTGATAAGTGGGGACAGGGTATGAACACTGAAGCTTTCTTT
D gene: TRBD1; V gene: TRBV6-4; clone size: -; J gene: TRBJ1-2; CDR3 protein: CASSATGTGLYGYTF; CDR3 DNA: TGTGCCAGCAGTGCCACCGGGACAGGGCTATATGGCTACACCTTC
D gene: TRBD1; V gene: TRBV15; clone size: -; J gene: TRBJ2-2; CDR3 protein: CATSSPWGQAAGELFF; CDR3 DNA: TGTGCCACCAGCAGCCCGTGGGGACAGGCGGCCGGGGAGCTGTTTTTT
D gene: -; V gene: TRBV6-5; clone size: -; J gene: TRBJ2-3; CDR3 protein: CASSYSGVVDTQYF; CDR3 DNA: TGTGCCAGCAGTTATTCTGGGGTTGTAGATACGCAGTATTTT
D gene: -; V gene: TRBV5-1; clone size: -; J gene: TRBJ1-6; CDR3 protein: CASRPGDGHLHF; CDR3 DNA: TGCGCCAGCAGGCCGGGGGACGGGCACCTCCACTTT
D gene: -; V gene: TRBV4-1; clone size: few; J gene: TRBJ1-2; CDR3 protein: CASSQDPAVYGYTF; CDR3 DNA: TGCGCCAGCAGCCAAGATCCGGCTGTCTATGGCTACACCTTC
D gene: TRBD1; V gene: TRBV7-8; clone size: -; J gene: TRBJ1-1; CDR3 protein: CASSRGQGGPVTEAFF; CDR3 DNA: TGTGCCAGCAGCAGAGGACAGGGGGGGCCAGTCACTGAAGCTTTCTTT
D gene: -; V gene: TRBV2; clone size: once; J gene: TRBJ2-5; CDR3 protein: CASKAQGPQETQYF; CDR3 DNA: TGTGCCAGCAAAGCGCAGGGGCCTCAAGAGACCCAGTACTTC
D gene: -; V gene: TRBV2; clone size: -; J gene: TRBJ2-7; CDR3 protein: CASSISKLYDEQYF; CDR3 DNA: TGTGCCAGCAGTATCTCAAAACTGTACGACGAGCAGTACTTC
D gene: -; V gene: TRBV19; clone size: -; J gene: TRBJ2-7; CDR3 protein: CASSMTAHSSYEQYF; CDR3 DNA: TGTGCCAGTAGTATGACAGCCCACTCCTCCTACGAGCAGTACTTC
D gene: TRBD1; V gene: TRBV6-1; clone size: -; J gene: TRBJ2-7; CDR3 protein: CASSETGYEQYF; CDR3 DNA: TGTGCCAGCAGTGAGACAGGGTACGAGCAGTACTTC
D gene: -; V gene: TRBV6-6; clone size: -; J gene: TRBJ2-5; CDR3 protein: CASTQEDYTETQYF; CDR3 DNA: TGTGCCAGCACCCAGGAAGATTATACAGAGACCCAGTACTTC
D gene: -; V gene: TRBV11-2; clone size: -; J gene: TRBJ1-2; CDR3 protein: CASSFSSVYYGYTF; CDR3 DNA: TGTGCCAGCAGCTTCTCCAGTGTCTACTATGGCTACACCTTC
D gene: -; V gene: TRBV5-1; clone size: -; J gene: TRBJ1-1; CDR3 protein: CASSLGRGVGTTEAFF; CDR3 DNA: TGCGCCAGCAGCTTGGGCAGGGGAGTTGGGACCACTGAAGCTTTCTTT
D gene: TRBD2; V gene: TRBV9; clone size: few; J gene: TRBJ2-1; CDR3 protein: CASSAGGDSYNEQFF; CDR3 DNA: TGTGCCAGCAGCGCCGGGGGGGACTCCTACAATGAGCAGTTCTTC
D gene: -; V gene: TRBV7-9; clone size: -; J gene: TRBJ1-2; CDR3 protein: CASTQWAAYGYTF; CDR3 DNA: TGTGCCAGCACCCAGTGGGCAGCCTATGGCTACACCTTC
D gene: -; V gene: TRBV5-1; clone size: -; J gene: TRBJ1-1; CDR3 protein: CASSSWGMSTEAFF; CDR3 DNA: TGCGCCAGCAGTTCGTGGGGTATGTCCACTGAAGCTTTCTTT
D gene: -; V gene: TRBV2; clone size: -; J gene: TRBJ1-5; CDR3 protein: CASSYAGADTDTQHF; CDR3 DNA: TGTGCCAGCAGCTACGCGGGGGCAGACACAGATACGCAGCATTTT
D gene: -; V gene: TRBV11-2; clone size: -; J gene: TRBJ2-7; CDR3 protein: CASSGSVVAYEQYF; CDR3 DNA: TGTGCCAGCAGCGGGTCAGTCGTAGCCTACGAGCAGTACTTC